This is a list of T cell receptor beta chains from one sample in a study of T-cell reconstitution after alpha-beta-depleted transplantation in children. TCRdb reprocessed the PCR reads via MiXCR and lists one record per CDR3 protein. The sample lists about 500,000 distinct CDR3 sequences, approximately 32% occurring once. Material: PBMCs from the stem cell graft donor, obtained from the stem cell graft. Every receptor here comes from a human donor who donated a stem cell graft to a child with aplastic anemia. The CDR3 runs from the conserved cysteine through the conserved F or W. A D gene is named only where the DNA matches it firmly. Clone sizes are given selectively: once, few, many, or a class where the clone is expanded.

J gene: TRBJ1-4
clone size: -
D gene: -
V gene: TRBV11-2
CDR3 DNA: TGTGCCAGCAGCTTATCCTACGGTGAAAAACTGTTTTTT
CDR3 protein: CASSLSYGEKLFF

J gene: TRBJ2-1
clone size: few
D gene: TRBD1
V gene: TRBV5-1
CDR3 DNA: TGCGCCAGCAGCATGCCAAAGGGACAGGGGGACTCCAATGAGCAGTTCTTC
CDR3 protein: CASSMPKGQGDSNEQFF

J gene: TRBJ1-2
clone size: -
D gene: -
V gene: TRBV5-1
CDR3 DNA: TGCGCCAGCAGCTTGGCGGCACAGAACTATGGCTGCACCTTC
CDR3 protein: CASSLAAQNYGCTF

J gene: TRBJ2-3
clone size: -
D gene: TRBD2
V gene: TRBV6-2/TRBV6-3
CDR3 DNA: TGTGCCAGTTTGACTAGCGGGAGTAATACGCAGTATTTT
CDR3 protein: CASLTSGSNTQYF

J gene: TRBJ1-5
clone size: -
D gene: -
V gene: TRBV6-1
CDR3 DNA: TGTGCCAGCAGTGAAGCCCGGGGGTTGGGTCAGCCCCAGCATTTT
CDR3 protein: CASSEARGLGQPQHF

J gene: TRBJ1-2
clone size: once
D gene: -
V gene: TRBV29-1
CDR3 DNA: TGCAGCGTTGAAAAAACGACAGGCTATGGCTACACCTTC
CDR3 protein: CSVEKTTGYGYTF

J gene: TRBJ2-7
clone size: few
D gene: TRBD2
V gene: TRBV18
CDR3 DNA: TGTGCCAGCTCATCTTTACTAGCGGGGGGTCCCTACGAGCAGTACTTC
CDR3 protein: CASSSLLAGGPYEQYF

J gene: TRBJ1-2
clone size: -
D gene: -
V gene: TRBV5-1
CDR3 DNA: TGCGCCAGCAGCTTGGGGCAACCGCTCTATGGCTACACCTTC
CDR3 protein: CASSLGQPLYGYTF

J gene: TRBJ1-2
clone size: once
D gene: TRBD1
V gene: TRBV12-3/TRBV12-4
CDR3 DNA: TGTGCCAGCAGTCCGCGCACAGGGGGGGGCTACACCTTC
CDR3 protein: CASSPRTGGGYTF

J gene: TRBJ2-7
clone size: -
D gene: -
V gene: TRBV12-3/TRBV12-4
CDR3 DNA: TGTGCCAGCAGTTTAGCAAGTCTCGAGCAGTACTTC
CDR3 protein: CASSLASLEQYF

J gene: TRBJ1-1
clone size: -
D gene: -
V gene: TRBV29-1
CDR3 DNA: TGCAGCGTTGAAGGGGTGGTCGGGGGGCAGAGGAACACTGAAGCTTTCTTT
CDR3 protein: CSVEGVVGGQRNTEAFF

J gene: TRBJ2-1
clone size: -
D gene: -
V gene: TRBV20-1
CDR3 DNA: TGCAGTGCTGGGGATGATCTCCATGAGCAGTTCTTC
CDR3 protein: CSAGDDLHEQFF

J gene: TRBJ1-1
clone size: few
D gene: -
V gene: TRBV5-4
CDR3 DNA: TGTGCCAGCATCAAGCAGGGGAGAGACACTGAAGCTTTCTTT
CDR3 protein: CASIKQGRDTEAFF

J gene: TRBJ1-1
clone size: -
D gene: -
V gene: TRBV16
CDR3 DNA: TGTGCCAGCAGCCAACTCGGGGAGGAGTGGATGAACACTGAAGCTTTCTTT
CDR3 protein: CASSQLGEEWMNTEAFF

J gene: TRBJ2-7
clone size: -
D gene: -
V gene: TRBV5-6
CDR3 DNA: TGTGCCAGCAGCTTGGGTCAGGGGGGGACCTACGAGCAGTACTTC
CDR3 protein: CASSLGQGGTYEQYF